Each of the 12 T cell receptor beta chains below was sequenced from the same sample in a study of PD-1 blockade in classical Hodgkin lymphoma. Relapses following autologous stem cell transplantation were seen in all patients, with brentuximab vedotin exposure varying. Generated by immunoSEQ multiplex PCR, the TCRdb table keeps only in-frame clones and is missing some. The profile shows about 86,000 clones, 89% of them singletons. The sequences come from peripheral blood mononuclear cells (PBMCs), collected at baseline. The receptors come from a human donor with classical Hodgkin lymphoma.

This CDR3 is CASSVRPGNEQFF. The CDR3 region has the DNA TGTGCCAGCAGTGTGAGGCCTGGCAATGAGCAGTTCTTC. The chain joins TRBV6-1 to TRBJ2-1; D gene unclear. Trimming stripped 4 bases from V and 6 bases from J, with 10 bases between. Germline V gives CDR1 MNHNS, CDR2 SASEGT. CDR3 length: 13 residues.

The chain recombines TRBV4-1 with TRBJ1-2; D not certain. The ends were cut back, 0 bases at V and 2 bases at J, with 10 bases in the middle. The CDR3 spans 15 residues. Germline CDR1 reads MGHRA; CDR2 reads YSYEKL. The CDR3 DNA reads TGCGCCAGCAGCCAAGAGTCAGCCAGGAACTATGGCTACACCTTC. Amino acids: CASSQESARNYGYTF.

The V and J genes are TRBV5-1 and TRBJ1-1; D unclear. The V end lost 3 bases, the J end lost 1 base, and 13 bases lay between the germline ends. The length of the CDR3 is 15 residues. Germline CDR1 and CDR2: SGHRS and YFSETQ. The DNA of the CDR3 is TGCGCCAGCAGCTCAGGTCCCGTCTCGAACACTGAAGCTTTCTTT. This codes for CASSSGPVSNTEAFF.

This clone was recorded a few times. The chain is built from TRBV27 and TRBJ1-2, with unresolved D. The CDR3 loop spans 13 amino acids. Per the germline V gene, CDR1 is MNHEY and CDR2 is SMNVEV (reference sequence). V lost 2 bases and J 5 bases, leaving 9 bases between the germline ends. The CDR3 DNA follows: TGTGCCAGCAGTTTAGGACGAGGTTATGGCTACACCTTC. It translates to CASSLGRGYGYTF.

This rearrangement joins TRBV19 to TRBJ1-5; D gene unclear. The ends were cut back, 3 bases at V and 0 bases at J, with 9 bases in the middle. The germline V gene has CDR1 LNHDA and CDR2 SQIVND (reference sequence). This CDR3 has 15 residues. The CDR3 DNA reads TGTGCCAGTAGTATCAACACCGTTAGCAATCAGCCCCAGCATTTT. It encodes CASSINTVSNQPQHF.

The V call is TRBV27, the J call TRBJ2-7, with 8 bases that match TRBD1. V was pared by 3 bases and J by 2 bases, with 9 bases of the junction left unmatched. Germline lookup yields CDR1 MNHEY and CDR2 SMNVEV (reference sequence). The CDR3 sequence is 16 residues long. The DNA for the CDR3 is TGTGCCAGCAGTTTTGACCCGACAGGGGCCACCTACGAGCAGTACTTC. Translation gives CASSFDPTGATYEQYF.

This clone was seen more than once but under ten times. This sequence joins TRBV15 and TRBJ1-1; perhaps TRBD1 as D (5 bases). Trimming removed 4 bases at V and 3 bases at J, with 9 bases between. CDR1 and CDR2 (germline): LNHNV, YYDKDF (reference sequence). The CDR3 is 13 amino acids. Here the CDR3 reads CATSTRDDTEAFF. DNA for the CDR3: TGTGCCACCAGCACCCGGGACGACACTGAAGCTTTCTTT. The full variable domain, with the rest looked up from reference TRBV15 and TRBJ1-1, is DAMVIQNPRYQVTQFGKPVTLSCSQTLNHNVMYWYQQKSSQAPKLLFHYYDKDFNNEADTPDNFQSRRPNTSFCFLDIRSPGLGDTAMYLCATSTRDDTEAFFGQGTRLTVV.

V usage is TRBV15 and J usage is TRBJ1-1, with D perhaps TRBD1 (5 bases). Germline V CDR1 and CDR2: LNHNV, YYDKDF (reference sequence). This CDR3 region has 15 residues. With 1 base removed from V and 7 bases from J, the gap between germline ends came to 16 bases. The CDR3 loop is CATSRGRGPVDEAFF. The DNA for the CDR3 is TGTGCCACCAGCAGAGGGAGGGGACCGGTAGATGAAGCTTTCTTT.

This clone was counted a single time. The CDR3 coding sequence is TGTGCCAGCAGTTTGAAAGCGGGGCGGATGAGGGATACGCAGTATTTT. As protein: CASSLKAGRMRDTQYF. The rearrangement joins TRBV28 to TRBJ2-3; 7 bases match TRBD2. The germline gives CDR1 MDHEN, CDR2 SYDVKM. CDR3 size: 16 residues. V lost 3 bases and J lost 6; bases outside the gene matches: 12.

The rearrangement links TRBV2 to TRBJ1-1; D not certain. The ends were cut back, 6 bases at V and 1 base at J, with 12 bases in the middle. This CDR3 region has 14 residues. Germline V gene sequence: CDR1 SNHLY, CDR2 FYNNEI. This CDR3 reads CASRARSSNTEAFF. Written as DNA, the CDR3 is TGTGCCAGCAGGGCGAGAAGCTCGAACACTGAAGCTTTCTTT.

CDR3 in DNA: TGTGCCAGCGCGGCTAGCGGGATGAGGGATGAGCAGTTCTTC. As protein: CASAASGMRDEQFF. The J gene is TRBJ2-1, the V gene TRBV9, with TRBD2 identical over 9 bases. The germline CDR1 and CDR2 sequences are SGDLS and YYNGEE. CDR3 size: 14 residues. The ends lost 7 bases at V and 8 bases at J; junction bases unmatched: 10. Looking up the rest from reference TRBV9 and TRBJ2-1 gives the full variable domain: DSGVTQTPKHLITATGQRVTLRCSPRSGDLSVYWYQQSLDQGLQFLIQYYNGEERAKGNILERFSAQQFPDLHSELNLSSLELGDSALYFCASAASGMRDEQFFGPGTRLTVL.

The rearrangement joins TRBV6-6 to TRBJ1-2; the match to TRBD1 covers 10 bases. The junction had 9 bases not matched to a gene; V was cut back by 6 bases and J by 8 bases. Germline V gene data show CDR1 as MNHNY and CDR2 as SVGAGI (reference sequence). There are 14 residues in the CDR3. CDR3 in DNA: TGTGCCAGCAGACCGGGACAGGGGTTTGTGGGCTACACCTTC. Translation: CASRPGQGFVGYTF.